These 13 T cell receptor beta chains share one sample of origin, sequenced in a study of Graves' ophthalmopathy and Graves' hyperthyroidism. Using RNA transcripts, the TCR beta CDR3 regions were amplified. HTBI primers were employed in first-round RT-PCR, then a second-round multiplex PCR followed. Each CDR3 protein is one row after TCRdb ran MiXCR on the multiplex PCR reads. This sample yields over a million distinct CDR3 sequences, of which around a third are seen a single time; more than 9.5% belongs to the top ten. Sequencing used peripheral blood or thyroid tissue (not recorded which). The receptor set was obtained from an adult man with Graves' hyperthyroidism.

This clonotype was counted at least ten times. The chain links TRBV6-1 to TRBJ1-2, with unresolved D. This CDR3 spans 13 amino acids. Germline V gives CDR1 MNHNS, CDR2 SASEGT. V lost 6 bases and J lost 6, with 14 bases in between. The DNA for the CDR3 is TGTGCCAGCAGCCGTCGACATACTGATGGCTACACCTTC. Its protein is CASSRRHTDGYTF.

This clonotype has at least ten counts. This chain uses TRBV20-1 with TRBJ2-7, with D possibly being TRBD1 (6 bases). The CDR3 extends over 14 amino acids. The V gene lost 1 base and the J gene lost 0 bases, with 10 bases spanning the gap. Germline CDR1 and CDR2: DFQATT and SNEGSKA (reference sequence). CDR3 nucleotide sequence: TGCAGTGCTAGAGGGACAGACAGCTCCTACGAGCAGTACTTC. This codes for CSARGTDSSYEQYF.

Note on this clonotype: The conserved closing phenylalanine or tryptophan is absent in this CDR3, likely reflecting a read error. No DNA is shown, since the ends of the CDR3 on it are uncertain; the CDR3 is the one TCRdb lists. The chain couples TRBV20-1 to TRBJ2-2; the D call TRBD1 from the table was never checked on the DNA. The CDR3 contains 9 residues when both ends are counted. CDR1 and CDR2 (germline): DFQATT, SNEGSKA (reference sequence). The CDR3 sequence: CSARGNRGI.

V usage is TRBV29-1 and J usage is TRBJ2-7; TRBD1 matches 7 bases. The CDR3 contains 15 residues. Germline CDR1 SQVTM, CDR2 ANQGSEA. The V gene end was trimmed by 5 bases and the J gene end by 3 bases; junction bases not matched to a gene: 13. The CDR3 sequence: CSVKGGQLSNYEQYF. The CDR3 DNA is TGCAGCGTTAAAGGGGGACAGCTATCCAACTACGAGCAGTACTTC.

With respect to this clonotype: Relative to the germline gene, one junction end is altered; a read error may explain this. The V gene is TRBV19, the J gene TRBJ2-5; maybe TRBD2 (6 bases). The CDR3 is made up of 15 amino acids. Germline-derived CDR1 and CDR2 are LNHDA and SQIVND (reference sequence). Here the CDR3 DNA reads TGTGCCAGTAGTTCAGATAGCGGTTACCAAGAGACCCAGTGCTTC. Translation gives CASSSDSGYQETQCF.

A note on this clonotype: A much larger clone lies one base from this, so it may be a read error. For the CDR3, the DNA is TGTGCCAGCAGCTCCCCCTGGGGGGACAGGGGTCGTGGGACCCAGTACTTC. Its protein is CASSSPWGDRGRGTQYF. This chain connects TRBV7-2 to TRBJ2-5; the match to TRBD1 covers 10 bases. The length of the CDR3 is 17 residues. Per the germline V gene, CDR1 is SGHTA and CDR2 is FQGNSA. The trim removed 4 bases at V and 7 bases at J, leaving 15 bases unmatched.

As regards this clonotype: A much larger clone differs by one base, so this may be a read error. The chain recombines TRBV5-1 with TRBJ2-7, with TRBD2 identical over 7 bases. The CDR3 has 15 amino acids. J was trimmed by 0 bases and V by 7 bases; bases with no gene match: 10. CDR1 is SGHRS and CDR2 is YFSETQ in the germline V gene. The chain's CDR3 is CASGVSGIPSYEQYF. CDR3 DNA sequence: TGCGCCAGCGGCGTAAGCGGGATCCCCTCCTACGAGCAGTACTTC.

This clonotype appeared many times. This chain joins TRBV12-3 or TRBV12-4 and TRBJ1-2; D is unresolved. V shed 3 bases and J shed 5 bases, with 19 bases lying between them. The CDR3 spans 16 residues. In DNA form, the CDR3 reads TGTGCCAGCAGTTTTGGGATGCAAAGTGCGGCGTATGGCTACACCTTC. As protein: CASSFGMQSAAYGYTF.

The rearrangement links TRBV12-3 or TRBV12-4 to TRBJ2-2; tentatively, D is TRBD1 (6 bases). This CDR3 spans 16 amino acids. The V end lost 7 bases, the J end lost 1 base, and 16 bases lay between the germline ends. The CDR3 nucleotides are TGTGCCAGCACCATATGGGGACACCGGAACACCGGGGAGCTGTTTTTT. This gives the protein CASTIWGHRNTGELFF.

The CDR3 loop reads CSLVGYGYTF. CDR3 in DNA: TGCAGCTTAGTCGGCTATGGCTACACCTTC. This chain connects TRBV29-1 to TRBJ1-2; no definite D call. The CDR3 totals 10 residues. CDR1 SQVTM and CDR2 ANQGSEA come from the germline V gene. Trimming took 8 bases from V and 4 from J, leaving 8 bases between them.

This clonotype was found many times. This chain uses TRBV20-1 with TRBJ1-5; D is uncertain. The CDR3 is 12 residues long. V gave up 3 bases and J gave up 1 base, with 4 bases separating them. Germline lookup yields CDR1 DFQATT and CDR2 SNEGSKA (reference sequence). CDR3 protein: CSASQSNQPQHF. The CDR3 DNA sequence: TGCAGTGCTAGTCAAAGCAATCAGCCCCAGCATTTT.

The V call is TRBV2, the J call TRBJ1-5; 8 nucleotides match TRBD1. This CDR3 is 16 amino acids long. The germline V gene has CDR1 SNHLY and CDR2 FYNNEI. The V gene end was trimmed by 4 bases and the J gene end by 6 bases; junction bases not matched to a gene: 11. The CDR3 spells CASSGATGGRVQPQHF. The CDR3 nucleotides read TGTGCCAGCAGTGGAGCAACAGGGGGTCGGGTTCAGCCCCAGCATTTT. Based on the CDR3 plus reference TRBV2 and TRBJ1-5, the full variable domain is EPEVTQTPSHQVTQMGQEVILRCVPISNHLYFYWYRQILGQKVEFLVSFYNNEISEKSEIFDDQFSVERPDGSNFTLKIRSTKLEDSAMYFCASSGATGGRVQPQHFGDGTRLSIL.

This clonotype was seen a few times. This chain links TRBV20-1 with TRBJ1-1, with D hard to call. Germline V gene sequence: CDR1 DFQATT, CDR2 SNEGSKA (reference sequence). V shed 3 bases and J shed 3 bases, with 20 bases lying between them. The CDR3 length is 16 residues. The CDR3 sequence: CSASGVVLSSDTEAFF. CDR3 nucleotides: TGCAGTGCTAGCGGGGTCGTACTAAGTTCGGACACTGAAGCTTTCTTT.